This T cell receptor (beta chain) is from a study of blood T cells in healthy people across ages. Study observations and caveats: Across the age range, TCR beta diversity per million T cells fell in a roughly linear way. Both higher diversity and more naive CD4+ cells marked long-lived donors when set against aged donors.

Sample-barcoded 5' priming and a J-beta primer mix drove a second PCR of about 6 to 12 cycles. Each CDR3 protein is one row after TCRdb ran MiXCR on the 5' RACE reads. The sample includes 950,000 to 1,200,000 distinct CDR3 sequences, more than 30% of them seen just once. A word on this clonotype: Its antigen is currently unknown.

Germline loops: CDR1 SGHTA, CDR2 FQGNSA. The CDR3 runs 15 residues. V trimming: 6 bases; J trimming: 2 bases; junction bases outside the gene matches: 8. The clonotype was recovered from a man between 18 and 29 years old in good health. Sample: blood. The chain combines TRBV7-2 with TRBJ2-3, with 7 bases aligning to TRBD2. CDR3 residues: CASRRPSGFTDTQYF. The CDR3 DNA reads as TGTGCCAGCAGACGCCCTAGCGGTTTCACAGATACGCAGTATTTT.